This T cell receptor beta chain was sequenced in a study of blood T cell repertoires in COVID-19. This clone was found a few times. Some clones are missing from TCRdb's copy, which holds only in-frame ones; the method was immunoSEQ multiplex PCR. The sample includes 150,000 or so clones, around 89% of them seen just once. This clonotype originated in a man aged 45-65 years with acute or convalescent COVID-19. Source material: peripheral blood.

Here the CDR3 DNA reads TGTGCCAGCACCCCCGGGACAGGGGGTCAGCCCCAGCATTTT. It specifies CASTPGTGGQPQHF. The V gene is TRBV2, the J gene TRBJ1-5, with 11 bases lining up with TRBD1. In germline, CDR1 is SNHLY, CDR2 FYNNEI. The CDR3 loop spans 14 amino acids. The V segment lost 7 bases and the J segment 6 bases; nucleotides outside the gene matches: 5.